This T cell receptor (beta chain) was observed in a study of cytomegalovirus exposure and HLA in healthy donors. The PCR had 60 Vbeta and 13 Jbeta primers. TCRdb's table, derived via immunoSEQ multiplex PCR, lists solely in-frame clones and lacks some. The sample consists of about 140,000 clones, around four fifths of them appearing once. The specimen was PBMCs. This clonotype originated in a man aged 25 to 40 in good health and CMV-seropositive.

This chain's CDR3 is CASSLAPGGRNQPQHF. CDR3 in DNA: TGTGCCAGCAGTTTAGCCCCCGGGGGGCGAAATCAGCCCCAGCATTTT. The chain combines TRBV27 with TRBJ1-5, with a weak D call TRBD1 (6 bases). This CDR3 region has 16 residues. From germline, CDR1 is MNHEY and CDR2 SMNVEV (reference sequence). Trimming took 2 bases from V and 4 from J, leaving 15 bases between them.